The next 3 T cell receptor beta chains were all read from a single sample in a study of OX40 agonist ivuxolimab in advanced cancers. Profiling relied on immunoSEQ multiplex PCR, and the TCRdb table lists in-frame clones only, not all of them. In the table there are roughly 73,000 clones, roughly 91% of which are singletons. Specimen: CD4+ or CD8+ T cells sorted from blood, collected in a trial of the OX40 agonist ivuxolimab. These receptors were obtained from an adult with an advanced solid tumor such as melanoma, head and neck, liver or kidney cancer.

The chain combines TRBV7-8 with TRBJ1-1; no firm D call. The CDR3 runs to 17 residues. CDR1 and CDR2 (germline): SGHVS, FQNEAQ. The V end was cut by 0 bases, the J end by 8 bases, with 22 bases between. CDR3 nucleotides: TGTGCCAGCAGCTTAGCGGGTTTATGGGGTTCTTGGGCGGAAGCTTTCTTT. Amino acid sequence: CASSLAGLWGSWAEAFF.

This chain uses TRBV2 with TRBJ2-6, with D possibly being TRBD1 or TRBD2 (5 bases each). Germline assignment: CDR1 SNHLY and CDR2 FYNNEI. The CDR3 contains 15 residues. Trimming took off 6 bases at V and 0 bases at J, with 9 bases between the two ends. The CDR3, as DNA: TGTGCCAGCAGAAGGGACCCCTCTGGGGCCAACGTCCTGACTTTC. It is translated as CASRRDPSGANVLTF.

This clone was counted once. This CDR3 is also generated by other DNA sequences in the sample. This CDR3 is CASSLAGGAGYTF. The CDR3 nucleotides are TGTGCCAGCAGCTTGGCGGGGGGAGCTGGCTACACCTTC. The rearrangement uses TRBV7-9 and TRBJ1-2; possibly TRBD1 for D (5 bases). Germline loops: CDR1 SEHNR, CDR2 FQNEAQ (reference sequence). Between the trimmed V and J ends, which lost 3 bases and 7 bases, there was a span of 12 bases. This CDR3 is 13 amino acids long.